This T cell receptor (beta chain) was found in a study of blood T cell repertoires in COVID-19. About the study: Sources were T cells, B-cell-depleted T cells, or PBMCs; the material itself was cDNA or gDNA.

Germline CDR1 and CDR2: SGHNT and YYREEE (reference sequence). V lost 4 bases, J lost 3 bases, and 14 bases lay in between. CDR3 length equals 15 residues. Here immunoSEQ multiplex PCR was the method, and the copy in TCRdb shows in-frame clones only, minus some. The sample includes hundreds of thousands of clones, about 86% of them seen just once. The chain carries TRBV5-4 and TRBJ2-1, with D perhaps TRBD1 (6 bases). Material for sequencing was PBMCs or T cells enriched from blood (not recorded which). This clonotype was obtained from a man younger than 40 with acute COVID-19. Here the CDR3 DNA reads TGTGCCAGCAGCGAAGGGGGTCCAGTCTACAATGAGCAGTTCTTC. Encoded protein: CASSEGGPVYNEQFF.